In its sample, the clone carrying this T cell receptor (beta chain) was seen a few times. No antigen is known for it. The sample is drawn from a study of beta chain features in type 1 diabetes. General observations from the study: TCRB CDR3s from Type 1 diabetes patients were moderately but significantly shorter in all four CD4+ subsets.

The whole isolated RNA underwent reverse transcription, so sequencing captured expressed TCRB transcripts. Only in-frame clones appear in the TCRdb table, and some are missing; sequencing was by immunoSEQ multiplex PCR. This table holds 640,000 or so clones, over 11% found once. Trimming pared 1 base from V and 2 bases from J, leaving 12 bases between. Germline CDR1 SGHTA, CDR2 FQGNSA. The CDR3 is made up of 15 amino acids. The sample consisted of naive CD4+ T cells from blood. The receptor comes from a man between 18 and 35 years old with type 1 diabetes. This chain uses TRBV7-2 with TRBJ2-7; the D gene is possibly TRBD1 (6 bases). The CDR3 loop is CASSLEGGVPYEQYF. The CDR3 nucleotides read TGTGCCAGCAGCTTAGAAGGGGGTGTCCCCTACGAGCAGTACTTC.